These T cell receptor beta chains were read from a single sample in a study of blood T cell repertoires in COVID-19. The protocol was immunoSEQ multiplex PCR, while the TCRdb copy is restricted to in-frame clones and leaves out a portion. The repertoire holds under 500,000 clones, with 87% as singletons. The sequenced sample was PBMCs or T cells enriched from blood (not recorded which). Every receptor here comes from a woman under 30 with acute COVID-19. Both conserved end residues are part of each CDR3. A D gene is named only where the DNA matches it firmly. Rows give clone size only sometimes, using once, few, many, or a class for an expanded clone.

clone size: .; V gene: TRBV18; J gene: TRBJ2-1; D gene: .; CDR3 DNA: TGTGCCAGCTCACCAGTAACTAGTGAGCAGTTCTTC; CDR3 protein: CASSPVTSEQFF
clone size: .; V gene: TRBV7-2; J gene: TRBJ1-1; D gene: .; CDR3 DNA: TGTGCCAGCAGGGGAGCGGGGAACACTGAAGCTTTCTTT; CDR3 protein: CASRGAGNTEAFF
clone size: .; V gene: TRBV7-2; J gene: TRBJ1-1; D gene: .; CDR3 DNA: TGTGCCAGCAGCTTATCAGGGGAAAGGACTGAAGCTTTCTTT; CDR3 protein: CASSLSGERTEAFF
clone size: .; V gene: TRBV9; J gene: TRBJ2-5; D gene: .; CDR3 DNA: TGTGCCAGCAGCGTGGGGCAGGGGCAAGAGACCCAGTACTTC; CDR3 protein: CASSVGQGQETQYF
clone size: .; V gene: TRBV19; J gene: TRBJ1-6; D gene: .; CDR3 DNA: TGTGCCAGTAGTATGCAGGGAGGCTCACCCCTCCACTTT; CDR3 protein: CASSMQGGSPLHF
clone size: .; V gene: TRBV6-1; J gene: TRBJ2-3; D gene: .; CDR3 DNA: TGTGCCAGCAGTGATCCGACATCGGGCACAGATACGCAGTATTTT; CDR3 protein: CASSDPTSGTDTQYF
clone size: .; V gene: TRBV28; J gene: TRBJ2-5; D gene: TRBD2; CDR3 DNA: TGTGCCAGCAGTGCCGGGCTAGCGGGAAGAGAGACCCAGTACTTC; CDR3 protein: CASSAGLAGRETQYF
clone size: .; V gene: TRBV5-1; J gene: TRBJ1-2; D gene: TRBD1; CDR3 DNA: TGCGCCAGCAGCAGACCAGACAGGGGACTTGGCTACACCTTC; CDR3 protein: CASSRPDRGLGYTF
clone size: .; V gene: TRBV9; J gene: TRBJ2-5; D gene: .; CDR3 DNA: TGTGCCAGCAGTATCGGACTTCGGGAGACCCAGTACTTC; CDR3 protein: CASSIGLRETQYF
clone size: .; V gene: TRBV3-1/TRBV3-2; J gene: TRBJ2-3; D gene: TRBD2; CDR3 DNA: TGTGCCAGCAGCCAAGGGGGACTAGCGGGGGGGATCGGCACAGATACGCAGTATTTT; CDR3 protein: CASSQGGLAGGIGTDTQYF
clone size: .; V gene: TRBV6-5; J gene: TRBJ1-5; D gene: .; CDR3 DNA: TGTGCCAGCAGTCCGCTAGATAGCAATCAGCCCCAGCATTTT; CDR3 protein: CASSPLDSNQPQHF
clone size: .; V gene: TRBV6-5; J gene: TRBJ1-5; D gene: .; CDR3 DNA: TGTGCCAGCATGCCGGGTAGGTTCGGTCAGCCCCAGCATTTT; CDR3 protein: CASMPGRFGQPQHF
clone size: .; V gene: TRBV9; J gene: TRBJ1-2; D gene: TRBD1; CDR3 DNA: TGTGCCAGCAGCGAGGGACAGGGGCCTAACTATGGCTACACCTTC; CDR3 protein: CASSEGQGPNYGYTF
clone size: once; V gene: TRBV7-9; J gene: TRBJ2-1; D gene: TRBD2; CDR3 DNA: TGTGCCAGCAGCCCAATAGCGGGAGGATCCTACAATGAGCAGTTCTTC; CDR3 protein: CASSPIAGGSYNEQFF
clone size: few; V gene: TRBV5-1; J gene: TRBJ2-1; D gene: TRBD2; CDR3 DNA: TGCGCCAGCACCGCACCGGGACTAGCGGAGGGGAATGAGCAGTTCTTC; CDR3 protein: CASTAPGLAEGNEQFF
clone size: once; V gene: TRBV30; J gene: TRBJ2-1; D gene: .; CDR3 DNA: TGTGCCTGGAGTCGGCCAGAGGGATACAATGAGCAGTTCTTC; CDR3 protein: CAWSRPEGYNEQFF
clone size: .; V gene: TRBV13; J gene: TRBJ2-2; D gene: .; CDR3 DNA: TGTGCCAGCAGCTTAGATCTTACCGGGGAGCTGTTTTTT; CDR3 protein: CASSLDLTGELFF
clone size: .; V gene: TRBV19; J gene: TRBJ2-5; D gene: .; CDR3 DNA: TGTGCCAGTAGTATAGATGGCGGGGAAGGAGAGACCCAGTACTTC; CDR3 protein: CASSIDGGEGETQYF
clone size: .; V gene: TRBV7-9; J gene: TRBJ1-1; D gene: .; CDR3 DNA: TGTGCCAGCCTCTCTTGGGGGCGCGTAAACACTGAAGCTTTCTTT; CDR3 protein: CASLSWGRVNTEAFF
clone size: .; V gene: TRBV6-5; J gene: TRBJ2-2; D gene: TRBD2; CDR3 DNA: TGTGCCAGCAGAGGGACTAGCGGGGCCGGGGAGCTGTTTTTT; CDR3 protein: CASRGTSGAGELFF
clone size: .; V gene: TRBV29-1; J gene: TRBJ2-7; D gene: TRBD2; CDR3 DNA: TGCAGCGGGGGGACCGGGACTAGCGACGAGCAGTACTTC; CDR3 protein: CSGGTGTSDEQYF
clone size: few; V gene: TRBV7-9; J gene: TRBJ1-1; D gene: TRBD1; CDR3 DNA: TGTGCCAGCAGCTCAGGGGGCCACACTGAAGCTTTCTTT; CDR3 protein: CASSSGGHTEAFF
clone size: .; V gene: TRBV11-2; J gene: TRBJ1-4; D gene: .; CDR3 DNA: TGTGCCATCCACGACAGTGCGAATGAAAAACTGTTTTTT; CDR3 protein: CAIHDSANEKLFF
clone size: .; V gene: TRBV6-4; J gene: TRBJ1-5; D gene: .; CDR3 DNA: TGTGCCAGCAGTGATCGGTGGGAGAATAATCAGCCCCAGCATTTT; CDR3 protein: CASSDRWENNQPQHF
clone size: .; V gene: TRBV20-1; J gene: TRBJ1-1; D gene: .; CDR3 DNA: TGCAGTGCTAGTCAGGGGAGTACTGAAGCTTTCTTT; CDR3 protein: CSASQGSTEAFF
clone size: .; V gene: TRBV15; J gene: TRBJ1-3; D gene: .; CDR3 DNA: TGTGCCACCAGCAGAGATAGAGGGCTCGGAAACACCATATATTTT; CDR3 protein: CATSRDRGLGNTIYF
clone size: .; V gene: TRBV9; J gene: TRBJ2-2; D gene: TRBD1; CDR3 DNA: TGTGCCAGCAGCTTGGGACAGGGCGACACCGGGGAGCTGTTTTTT; CDR3 protein: CASSLGQGDTGELFF
clone size: .; V gene: TRBV7-8; J gene: TRBJ2-7; D gene: .; CDR3 DNA: TGTGCCAGCAGCTTATATAATGCCCCACTCTCCTACGAGCAGTACTTC; CDR3 protein: CASSLYNAPLSYEQYF
clone size: .; V gene: TRBV5-1; J gene: TRBJ2-5; D gene: .; CDR3 DNA: TGCGCCAGCAGCTTCCGAGGGCTAGAGACCCAGTACTTC; CDR3 protein: CASSFRGLETQYF
clone size: few; V gene: TRBV4-3; J gene: TRBJ2-1; D gene: TRBD2; CDR3 DNA: TGCGCCAGGGGACCGGGACTAGCGACATCTTCGCCCTACAATGAGCAGTTCTTC; CDR3 protein: CARGPGLATSSPYNEQFF
clone size: .; V gene: TRBV30; J gene: TRBJ1-3; D gene: TRBD1; CDR3 DNA: TGTGCCTGGAGCAGGGACAGCTCTGGAAACACCATATATTTT; CDR3 protein: CAWSRDSSGNTIYF
clone size: .; V gene: TRBV4-1; J gene: TRBJ1-3; D gene: .; CDR3 DNA: TGCGCCAGCAGCCAAGAGGAGGGAAACACCATATATTTT; CDR3 protein: CASSQEEGNTIYF
clone size: once; V gene: TRBV6-2/TRBV6-3; J gene: TRBJ2-1; D gene: .; CDR3 DNA: TGTGCCAGCAGTTACTCGTATTCCGGAGGTCAGGAGCAGTTCTTC; CDR3 protein: CASSYSYSGGQEQFF
clone size: .; V gene: TRBV29-1; J gene: TRBJ2-3; D gene: TRBD2; CDR3 DNA: TGCAGCGTTGAAAGGTCTAGCGGGCGCACAGATACGCAGTATTTT; CDR3 protein: CSVERSSGRTDTQYF
clone size: once; V gene: TRBV28; J gene: TRBJ2-5; D gene: TRBD2; CDR3 DNA: TGTGCCAGCAGTTTACCGGGCGCGGGGGTACAGACCCAGTACTTC; CDR3 protein: CASSLPGAGVQTQYF
clone size: .; V gene: TRBV10-1; J gene: TRBJ2-2; D gene: TRBD2; CDR3 DNA: TGCGCCAGCAGTCACACTAGCGGAGGGGAGACCGGGGAGCTGTTTTTT; CDR3 protein: CASSHTSGGETGELFF
clone size: few; V gene: TRBV6-5; J gene: TRBJ2-2; D gene: TRBD1; CDR3 DNA: TGTGCCAGCTGGACAGGTTGGGGCGGGGAGCTGTTTTTT; CDR3 protein: CASWTGWGGELFF